This is a list of T cell receptor beta chains from one sample in a study of vaccination and CD4 T cells after COVID-19. These TCRs' antigens remain unknown. From the PCR reads, TCRdb called clonotypes with MiXCR, one entry per CDR3 protein. The data hold about 16,000 distinct CDR3 sequences, with roughly 46% observed a single time. Specimen: CD4+ T cells from blood, cultured in vitro. The receptors here all came from a human donor who had recovered from COVID-19. CDR3s include the opening cysteine and the closing phenylalanine or tryptophan.

J gene: TRBJ1-5; V gene: TRBV7-8; CDR3 protein: CASSRVEGSNQPQHF
J gene: TRBJ2-3; V gene: TRBV19; CDR3 protein: CASNPGTSSTDTQYF
J gene: TRBJ2-5; V gene: TRBV28; CDR3 protein: CASSLTSEETQYF
J gene: TRBJ2-7; V gene: TRBV27; CDR3 protein: CASSSGQPGSSEQYF
J gene: TRBJ2-1; V gene: TRBV7-9; CDR3 protein: CASSLVTSGTIVQFF
J gene: TRBJ2-1; V gene: TRBV21-1; CDR3 protein: CASCIQGRYTGEQFF
J gene: TRBJ1-5; V gene: TRBV3-1; CDR3 protein: CASSQDFPQPQHF
J gene: TRBJ2-5; V gene: TRBV12-3/TRBV12-4; CDR3 protein: CAGSFEGLRGETQYF
J gene: TRBJ1-2; V gene: TRBV20-1; CDR3 protein: CSGQGQGNYGYTF
J gene: TRBJ2-3; V gene: TRBV20-1; CDR3 protein: CSARPSLPSTVDTQYF
J gene: .; V gene: TRBV7-2; CDR3 protein: CASSFLNLGEQYF
J gene: TRBJ1-5; V gene: TRBV19; CDR3 protein: CASTPGLAVQPQHF
J gene: TRBJ2-1; V gene: TRBV7-9; CDR3 protein: CASSRAGTGAGEQFF
J gene: TRBJ2-2; V gene: TRBV19; CDR3 protein: CASSIGYTGELFF
J gene: TRBJ2-5; V gene: TRBV24-1; CDR3 protein: CATSDHGRQETQYF
J gene: TRBJ2-6; V gene: TRBV20-1; CDR3 protein: CSARVVAGASGANVLTF
J gene: TRBJ1-2; V gene: TRBV19; CDR3 protein: CASRSGGRSNYGYTF
J gene: TRBJ2-1; V gene: TRBV7-9; CDR3 protein: CASSPEGLPRDEQFF
J gene: TRBJ1-5; V gene: TRBV7-8; CDR3 protein: CASSSTRDKSNQPQHF
J gene: TRBJ2-7; V gene: TRBV6-5; CDR3 protein: CASSYGQGAGVGYEQYF
J gene: TRBJ1-2; V gene: TRBV30; CDR3 protein: CAWSVQGAKSYGYTF
J gene: TRBJ1-1; V gene: TRBV6-1; CDR3 protein: CASRTDRLTEAFF
J gene: TRBJ2-7; V gene: TRBV4-1; CDR3 protein: CASSHDTGYEQYF
J gene: TRBJ2-7; V gene: TRBV20-1; CDR3 protein: CSATSDRDSSYEQYF
J gene: TRBJ2-7; V gene: TRBV20-1; CDR3 protein: CSARGGQNRYEQYF
J gene: TRBJ2-3; V gene: TRBV6-2/TRBV6-3; CDR3 protein: CASRPQASATDTQYF
J gene: TRBJ1-1; V gene: TRBV6-1; CDR3 protein: CASSKGGGMNTEAFF
J gene: TRBJ1-3; V gene: TRBV7-8; CDR3 protein: CASSTDRFKGNTIYF